This entry features one T cell receptor beta chain sequence. The antigen remains undetermined. V was pared by 5 bases and J by 1 base, with 6 bases of the junction left unmatched. This CDR3 contains 16 residues. Per the germline V gene, CDR1 is LNHDA and CDR2 is SQIVND (reference sequence). This record comes from a study of cytomegalovirus exposure and HLA in healthy donors. Study in general: Out of roughly 170 million T cells, an earlier analysis found some 120 million unique TCR beta sequences in total.

The PCR employed 60 Vbeta primers together with 13 Jbeta primers. Repertoires were generated with immunoSEQ multiplex PCR, while TCRdb's copy carries only in-frame clones and drops some. The sample holds approximately 160,000 clones; around 77% are singletons and the top ten take 1.5% to 2%. Study-wide findings and caveats: Cytomegalovirus association was listed for 164 TCR beta chains.

The rearrangement uses TRBV19 and TRBJ2-3; TRBD2 matches 10 bases. The sample taken for sequencing was PBMCs. This clonotype was obtained from a woman aged 25 to 39 in good health and CMV-seronegative. The CDR3 nucleotides are TGTGCCAGTAGTCAGCTAGCGGGAGAGGGCACAGATACGCAGTATTTT. Protein product: CASSQLAGEGTDTQYF.